Listed below are T cell receptor beta chains from one sample, sequenced in a study of spatial heterogeneity in lung cancer. TCRdb analysed the 5' RACE reads with MiXCR anew, one entry per CDR3 protein. The table records about 7,900 distinct CDR3 sequences, about 4.2% of them present only once. This sample comprised PBMCs, obtained at surgery. The receptors here all came from a male donor with early-stage non-small cell lung cancer. The CDR3 runs from the conserved cysteine through the conserved F or W. D genes are given only for firm matches. Clone sizes are given selectively: once, few, many, or a class where the clone is expanded.

TRBJ2-7	TRBV2	NA	many	CASTRMVGFGYEQYF	TGTGCCAGCACCCGAATGGTAGGCTTCGGTTACGAGCAGTACTTC
TRBJ1-6	TRBV20-1	TRBD1	many	CSARRTGGYDNSPLHF	TGCAGTGCTAGAAGGACAGGAGGTTACGATAATTCACCCCTCCACTTT
TRBJ1-6	TRBV7-9	TRBD1	many	CASSQGAQGANSPLHF	TGTGCCAGCAGCCAGGGAGCCCAGGGGGCTAATTCACCCCTCCACTTT
TRBJ2-2	TRBV6-1	NA	NA	CASSKQGLVAGELFF	TGTGCCAGCAGTAAACAGGGTCTAGTAGCCGGGGAGCTGTTTTTT
TRBJ2-5	TRBV7-2	NA	many	CASSFGWVFQETQYF	TGTGCCAGCAGCTTCGGGTGGGTGTTTCAAGAGACCCAGTACTTC
TRBJ2-3	TRBV5-1	TRBD1	many	CASSPGQGASDTQYF	TGCGCCAGCAGCCCCGGACAGGGGGCGTCAGATACGCAGTATTTT
TRBJ1-2	TRBV20-1	NA	many	CSASPRDGYTF	TGCAGTGCTAGTCCCAGAGATGGCTACACCTTC
TRBJ2-5	TRBV11-2	TRBD1	few	CASSLSTGGAETQYF	TGTGCCAGCAGCTTGTCTACAGGGGGCGCGGAGACCCAGTACTTC
TRBJ1-4	TRBV7-2	TRBD1	many	CASSLRTGDHEKLFF	TGTGCCAGCAGCTTGCGGACAGGGGATCATGAAAAACTGTTTTTT
TRBJ2-7	TRBV5-1	NA	NA	CASSLGKMAYEQYF	TGCGCCAGCAGCTTGGGAAAGATGGCCTACGAGCAGTACTTC
TRBJ2-1	TRBV7-2	TRBD1	many	CASSEQGAGGQFF	TGTGCCAGCTCAGAGCAGGGGGCGGGCGGGCAGTTCTTC
TRBJ2-1	TRBV15	NA	many	CATSTSGYEQFF	TGTGCCACCAGCACTTCCGGGTATGAGCAGTTCTTC
TRBJ2-5	TRBV12-5	NA	many	CASGSSERQECLQETQYF	TGTGCTAGTGGTTCCTCCGAACGACAGGAATGTCTCCAAGAGACCCAGTACTTC
TRBJ2-2	TRBV11-2	NA	many	CASSLRDTSQILFF	TGTGCCAGCAGCCTAAGGGACACCTCTCAGATTCTGTTTTTT